The T cell receptor beta chain under discussion was sequenced for a study of shared clonotypes between healthy human individuals. About the study: Plates per donor: three CD4 naive, three CD4 memory, two CD8 naive, one CD8 memory. Notes on the study in general: Estimated richness values were generally larger in naive subsets than in memory subsets. Rarefaction curves obtained for sorted subsets showed sequencing incomplete despite large depth.

A note on this clone: The target antigen is unknown.

Subsets obtained from CD4+ cells comprised CD45RA+ naive and CD45RA-negative memory cells. CDR1 and CDR2 from the germline V gene are MNHNS and SASEGT. The CDR3 sequence is 18 residues long. V gave up 4 bases and J gave up 5 bases, with 26 bases separating them. The assay was immunoSEQ multiplex PCR, and TCRdb's table has in-frame clones only and misses some. The sample holds 600,000 to 750,000 clones, roughly 72% seen once. The origin of this receptor is a woman in her thirties in good health. The rearrangement links TRBV6-1 to TRBJ2-5; D is perhaps TRBD1 (7 bases). The sequenced sample consisted of memory CD4+ T cells sorted from blood. Noted subset: CD45RA-negative fraction. In DNA form, the CDR3 reads TGTGCCAGCAGTGTCTACTACAGGGGAGGACCTTCTTCGGAGACCCAGTACTTC. Protein product: CASSVYYRGGPSSETQYF.